The clone carrying this T cell receptor (beta chain) appeared once. The J segment lost 8 bases and the V segment lost 4 bases, leaving 12 bases of the junction unmatched. The CDR3 is made up of 16 amino acids. CDR1 and CDR2 (germline): SGHDN, FVKESK. Authors' analysis steps: Estimated nucleated cell counts came from reference gene primer amplification. The table came from immunoSEQ multiplex PCR; TCRdb's copy has only in-frame clones and leaves some out. The V and J calls and clone size were taken over from that table, and D and trimming were inferred from the DNA. Among some 99,000 clones, just under 90% were seen once, and the ten largest hold 0.95% to 1.3%. This sample was taken from a study of blood T cell repertoires in COVID-19.

The sample consisted of peripheral blood. J is TRBJ2-1 and V is TRBV14; TRBD1 aligns across 9 bases. The sequence derives from a human donor in a cohort sampled during active COVID-19. Here the CDR3 reads CASSPGRDRVSDEQFF. CDR3 DNA sequence: TGTGCCAGCAGCCCTGGCCGGGACAGGGTTTCCGATGAGCAGTTCTTC.